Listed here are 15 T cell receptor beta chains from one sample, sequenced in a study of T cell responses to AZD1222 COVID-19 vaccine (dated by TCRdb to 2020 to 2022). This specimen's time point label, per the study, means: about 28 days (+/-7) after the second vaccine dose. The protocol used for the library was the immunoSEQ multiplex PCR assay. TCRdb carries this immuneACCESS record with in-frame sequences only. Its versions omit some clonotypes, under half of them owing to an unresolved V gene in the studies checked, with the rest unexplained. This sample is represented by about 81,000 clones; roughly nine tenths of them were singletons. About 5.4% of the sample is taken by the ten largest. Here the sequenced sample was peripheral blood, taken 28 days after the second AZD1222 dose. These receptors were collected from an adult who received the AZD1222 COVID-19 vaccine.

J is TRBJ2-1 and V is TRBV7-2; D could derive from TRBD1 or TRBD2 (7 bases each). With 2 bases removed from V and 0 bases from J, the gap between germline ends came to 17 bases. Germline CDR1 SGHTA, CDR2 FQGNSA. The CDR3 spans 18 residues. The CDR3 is CASSLREGAGVSYNEQFF. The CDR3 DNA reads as TGTGCCAGCAGCTTACGTGAGGGGGCGGGGGTCTCCTACAATGAGCAGTTCTTC.

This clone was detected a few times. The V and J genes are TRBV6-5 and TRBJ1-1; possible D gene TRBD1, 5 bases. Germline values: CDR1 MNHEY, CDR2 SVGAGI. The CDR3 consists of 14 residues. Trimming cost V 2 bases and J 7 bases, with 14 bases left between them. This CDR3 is CASSYGTAPSEAFF. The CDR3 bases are TGTGCCAGCAGTTACGGGACCGCCCCAAGTGAAGCTTTCTTT.

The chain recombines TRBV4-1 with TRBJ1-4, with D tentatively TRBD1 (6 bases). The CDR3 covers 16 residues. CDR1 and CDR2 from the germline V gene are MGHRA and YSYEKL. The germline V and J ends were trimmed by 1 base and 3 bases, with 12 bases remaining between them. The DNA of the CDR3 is TGCGCCAGCAGCCAAGCTGGAGACAGGTCTAATGAAAAACTGTTTTTT. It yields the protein CASSQAGDRSNEKLFF.

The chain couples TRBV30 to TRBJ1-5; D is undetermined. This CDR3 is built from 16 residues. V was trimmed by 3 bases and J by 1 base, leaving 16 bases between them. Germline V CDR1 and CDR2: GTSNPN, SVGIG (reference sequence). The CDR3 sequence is CAWSHMPGTSNQPQHF. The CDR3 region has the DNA TGTGCCTGGAGCCACATGCCGGGCACAAGCAATCAGCCCCAGCATTTT.

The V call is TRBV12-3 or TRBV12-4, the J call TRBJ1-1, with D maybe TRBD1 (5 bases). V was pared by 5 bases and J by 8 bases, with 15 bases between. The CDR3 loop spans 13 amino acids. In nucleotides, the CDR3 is TGTGCCAGCAGTCGGGGGGGACGGAGAGAAGCTTTCTTT. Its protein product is CASSRGGRREAFF.

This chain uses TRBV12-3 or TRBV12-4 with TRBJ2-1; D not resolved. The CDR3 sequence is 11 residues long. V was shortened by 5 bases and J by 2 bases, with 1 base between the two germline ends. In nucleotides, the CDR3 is TGTGCCAGCAGTGCCTACAATGAGCAGTTCTTC. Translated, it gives CASSAYNEQFF.

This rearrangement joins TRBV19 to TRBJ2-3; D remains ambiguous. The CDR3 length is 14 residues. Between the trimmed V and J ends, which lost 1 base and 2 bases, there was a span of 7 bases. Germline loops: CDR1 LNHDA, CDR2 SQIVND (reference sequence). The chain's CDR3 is CASSIVSNTDTQYF. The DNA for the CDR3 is TGTGCCAGTAGTATAGTGTCAAACACAGATACGCAGTATTTT. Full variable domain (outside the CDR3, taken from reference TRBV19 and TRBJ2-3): DGGITQSPKYLFRKEGQNVTLSCEQNLNHDAMYWYRQDPGQGLRLIYYSQIVNDFQKGDIAEGYSVSREKKESFPLTVTSAQKNPTAFYLCASSIVSNTDTQYFGPGTRLTVL.

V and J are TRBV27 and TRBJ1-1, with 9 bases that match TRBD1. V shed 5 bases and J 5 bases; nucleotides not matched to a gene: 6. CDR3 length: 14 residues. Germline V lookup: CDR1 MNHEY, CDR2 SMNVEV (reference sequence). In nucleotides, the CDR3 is TGTGCCAGCAGTGTGACAGGGGGTACTACTGAAGCTTTCTTT. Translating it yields CASSVTGGTTEAFF.

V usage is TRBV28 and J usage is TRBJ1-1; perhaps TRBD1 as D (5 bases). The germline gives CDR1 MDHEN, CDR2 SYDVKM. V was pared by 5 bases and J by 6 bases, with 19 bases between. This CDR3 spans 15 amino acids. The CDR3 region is CASSHSIQGRAEAFF. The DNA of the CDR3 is TGTGCCAGCAGTCATTCAATCCAGGGTCGGGCTGAAGCTTTCTTT.

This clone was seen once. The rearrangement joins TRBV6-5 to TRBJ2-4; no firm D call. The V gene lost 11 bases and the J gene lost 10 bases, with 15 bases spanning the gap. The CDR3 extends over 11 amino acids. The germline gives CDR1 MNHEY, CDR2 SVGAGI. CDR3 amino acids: CAGSSERIQYF. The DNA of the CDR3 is TGTGCCGGGTCCTCCGAAAGAATTCAGTACTTC.

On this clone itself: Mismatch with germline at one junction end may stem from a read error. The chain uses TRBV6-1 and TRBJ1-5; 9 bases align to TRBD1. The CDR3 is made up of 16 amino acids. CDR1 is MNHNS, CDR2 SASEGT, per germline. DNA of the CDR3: TGTGCCAGCAATGAAGCGGGGACAGGGATAAATCAGCCCCAGCATTTT. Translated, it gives CASNEAGTGINQPQHF.

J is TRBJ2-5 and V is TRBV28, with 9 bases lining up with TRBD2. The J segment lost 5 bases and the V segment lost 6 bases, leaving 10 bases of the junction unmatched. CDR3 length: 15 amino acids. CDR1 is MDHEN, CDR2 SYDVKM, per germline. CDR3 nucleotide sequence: TGTGCCAGCAGCCCCAGCGGGGGGAGAGGGGAGACCCAGTACTTC. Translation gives CASSPSGGRGETQYF. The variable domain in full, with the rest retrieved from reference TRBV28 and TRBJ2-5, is DVKVTQSSRYLVKRTGEKVFLECVQDMDHENMFWYRQDPGLGLRLIYFSYDVKMKEKGDIPEGYSVSREKKERFSLILESASTNQTSMYLCASSPSGGRGETQYFGPGTRLLVL.

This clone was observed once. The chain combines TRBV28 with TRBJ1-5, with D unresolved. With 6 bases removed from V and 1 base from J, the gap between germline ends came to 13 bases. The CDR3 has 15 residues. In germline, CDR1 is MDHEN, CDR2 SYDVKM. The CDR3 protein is CASSRPKLSNQPQHF. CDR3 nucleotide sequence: TGTGCCAGCAGCCGCCCAAAACTGAGCAATCAGCCCCAGCATTTT.

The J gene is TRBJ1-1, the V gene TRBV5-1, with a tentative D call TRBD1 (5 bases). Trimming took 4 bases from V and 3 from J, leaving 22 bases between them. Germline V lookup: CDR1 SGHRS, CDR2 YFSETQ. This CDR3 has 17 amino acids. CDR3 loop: CASSLGGSVQTHTEAFF. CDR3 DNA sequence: TGCGCCAGCAGCCTGGGGGGATCGGTACAGACCCACACTGAAGCTTTCTTT.

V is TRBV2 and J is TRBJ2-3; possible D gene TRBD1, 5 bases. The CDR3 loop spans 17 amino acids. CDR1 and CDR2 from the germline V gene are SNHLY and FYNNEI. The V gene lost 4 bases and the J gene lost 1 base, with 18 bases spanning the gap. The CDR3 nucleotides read TGTGCCAGCAGTGGAAGGGGCTCTCGAACAGGCACAGATACGCAGTATTTT. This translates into CASSGRGSRTGTDTQYF. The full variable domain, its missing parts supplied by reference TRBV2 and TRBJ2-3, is EPEVTQTPSHQVTQMGQEVILRCVPISNHLYFYWYRQILGQKVEFLVSFYNNEISEKSEIFDDQFSVERPDGSNFTLKIRSTKLEDSAMYFCASSGRGSRTGTDTQYFGPGTRLTVL.